This T cell receptor (beta chain) was documented in a study of shared clonotypes between healthy human individuals. Findings of the study overall: Naive subsets tended to show greater estimated richness than memory subsets.

About this clone itself: Its antigen is unidentified.

Profiled with immunoSEQ multiplex PCR; TCRdb holds only in-frame clones, not every one. The sample includes approximately 1,500,000 clones, 98% seen only once; the top ten take around 0.45%. The V gene end was trimmed by 4 bases and the J gene end by 1 base; junction bases not matched to a gene: 12. The CDR3 is 18 residues long. Germline assignment: CDR1 SGHRS and CDR2 YFSETQ. Into CD45RA+ naive and CD45RA-negative memory subsets, the CD4+ cells were split. This receptor was obtained from a young man in good health. The chain is built from TRBV5-1 and TRBJ1-1, with 11 bases matching TRBD1. What was sequenced was naive CD4+ T cells sorted from blood. As for subset: CD45RA+ positively selected. For the CDR3, the DNA is TGCGCCAGCAGCGTACGCGGGCAGGACAGGGGGCCGAACACTGAAGCTTTCTTT. This codes for CASSVRGQDRGPNTEAFF.